This T cell receptor (beta chain) derives from a study of blood T cell repertoires in COVID-19. For the study at large: COVID-19 samples, acute and convalescent, were from the United States, Italy and Spain. PBMCs, B-cell-depleted T cells, or T cells were the source of the cDNA or gDNA that made up the material.

From germline, CDR1 is SGHNT and CDR2 YENEEA. The V segment lost 0 bases and the J segment 2 bases; nucleotides outside the gene matches: 3. CDR3 size: 16 residues. Only in-frame clones appear in the TCRdb table, and some are missing; sequencing was by immunoSEQ multiplex PCR. The sample has approximately 210,000 clones, about 82% seen once. Followed over time, Seattle patients had been enrolled while infection was active. V usage is TRBV11-3 and J usage is TRBJ2-1; TRBD1 matches 8 bases. The origin of this receptor is a man aged 55 to 70 with COVID-19, enrolled during active disease. The sequenced material came from peripheral blood. CDR3: CASSLDGTGAYNEQFF. The CDR3 region has the DNA TGTGCCAGCAGCTTAGATGGGACAGGAGCCTACAATGAGCAGTTCTTC.